This TCR beta chain derives from a study of neurological immune-mediated disorders. This clonotype was seen many times. As for time point: technical triplicate 2. One entry per CDR3 protein, called by TCRdb with MiXCR from the 5' RACE reads. The table has more than 30,000 distinct CDR3 sequences, roughly 13% seen once. Germline V gene data show CDR1 as DFQATT and CDR2 as SNEGSKA (reference sequence). Trimming pared 1 base from V and 0 bases from J, leaving 9 bases between. CDR3 length equals 15 residues. This chain joins TRBV20-1 and TRBJ1-4; D remains ambiguous. The sequenced sample consisted of CD4+ T cells from blood. This sequence was found in a female donor with HTLV-1-associated myelopathy (HAM/TSP). CDR3 region: CSARVWEPTNEKLFF. The CDR3 DNA reads TGCAGTGCTAGAGTGTGGGAGCCAACTAATGAAAAACTGTTTTTT.